Listed here are 19 T cell receptor beta chains from one sample, sequenced in a study of T cells in Graves' hyperthyroidism and ophthalmopathy. Researchers took RNA transcripts and amplified the TCR beta CDR3 regions from them. A set of HTBI primers served as the primers for a first-round RT-PCR of the TCR CDR3. TCRdb re-derived calls from the multiplex PCR reads in MiXCR, one entry per CDR3 protein. The sample includes 300,000 to 450,000 distinct CDR3 sequences, around 25% seen only once; the top ten take more than 60%. The material sequenced was blood. Source of these receptors: a man aged 50-59 years with Graves' hyperthyroidism.

V and J are TRBV28 and TRBJ1-1; a possible D gene is TRBD1 (5 bases). Trimming left V 5 bases short and J 4 bases short, with 14 bases between. The CDR3 totals 14 residues. Germline V gene data show CDR1 as MDHEN and CDR2 as SYDVKM. CDR3: CASSNGGSTTEAFF. The CDR3 coding sequence is TGTGCCAGCAGTAACGGGGGGTCGACCACTGAAGCTTTCTTT.

The chain is built from TRBV10-2 and TRBJ1-1; no reliable D call. Trimming cost V 2 bases and J 3 bases, with 10 bases left between them. The CDR3 extends over 14 amino acids. Looked up from germline, CDR1 is WSHSY and CDR2 is SAAADI. Written as DNA, the CDR3 is TGCGCCAGCAGTGAGACGGCTGGGGACACTGAAGCTTTCTTT. Residues: CASSETAGDTEAFF.

The chain employs TRBV2 and TRBJ1-2; 8 nucleotides match TRBD1. V gave up 4 bases and J gave up 2 bases; unmatched junction bases: 9. CDR1 is SNHLY, CDR2 FYNNEI, per germline. There are 16 residues in the CDR3. The CDR3 here is CASSVLSTGANYGYTF. CDR3 DNA sequence: TGTGCCAGCAGTGTACTGTCGACAGGGGCAAACTATGGCTACACCTTC. The entire variable domain, with the rest obtained from reference TRBV2 and TRBJ1-2, is as follows: EPEVTQTPSHQVTQMGQEVILRCVPISNHLYFYWYRQILGQKVEFLVSFYNNEISEKSEIFDDQFSVERPDGSNFTLKIRSTKLEDSAMYFCASSVLSTGANYGYTFGSGTRLTVV.

This clonotype appeared a few times. The rearrangement joins TRBV10-2 to TRBJ1-6; 8 positions agree with TRBD1. Trimming at V came to 3 bases and at J to 5 bases, leaving 3 bases not matched to a gene. CDR1 and CDR2 from the germline V gene are WSHSY and SAAADI. This CDR3 is built from 15 residues. CDR3 coding DNA: TGCGCCAGCAGTGATACAGGGGGGAATAATTCACCCCTCCACTTT. It codes for CASSDTGGNNSPLHF.

The chain carries TRBV7-2 and TRBJ2-2; 12 nucleotides agree with TRBD2. Per germline, CDR1 SGHTA and CDR2 FQGNSA. This CDR3 contains 18 residues. Losses at the gene ends were 6 bases for V and 2 bases for J; bases not matched to a gene: 10. CDR3 in amino acids: CASSSGTSGLGNTGELFF. In nucleotides, the CDR3 is TGTGCCAGCAGTTCCGGGACTAGCGGGTTGGGAAACACCGGGGAGCTGTTTTTT. Full variable domain (rest looked up from reference TRBV7-2 and TRBJ2-2): GAGVSQSPSNKVTEKGKDVELRCDPISGHTALYWYRQSLGQGLEFLIYFQGNSAPDKSGLPSDRFSAERTGGSVSTLTIQRTQQEDSAVYLCASSSGTSGLGNTGELFFGEGSRLTVL.

The V and J genes are TRBV4-1 and TRBJ2-5; 8 bases agree with TRBD1. The V gene end was trimmed by 1 base and the J gene end by 5 bases; junction bases not matched to a gene: 3. The CDR3 has 14 residues. Germline values: CDR1 MGHRA, CDR2 YSYEKL. The CDR3 DNA reads TGCGCCAGCAGCCAAGGACAGGGGACGGAGACCCAGTACTTC. Protein: CASSQGQGTETQYF.

In this sample, this clonotype turned up a few times. The chain carries TRBV29-1 and TRBJ1-1, with TRBD1 matching over 10 bases. J was trimmed by 5 bases and V by 7 bases; bases with no gene match: 10. The CDR3 contains 14 residues. The V gene's germline CDR1 is SQVTM and CDR2 ANQGSEA. CDR3 sequence reads: CSAHSRTGGTEAFF. The CDR3 bases are TGCAGCGCCCATTCCCGGACAGGGGGAACTGAAGCTTTCTTT.

The CDR3 region has the DNA TGTGCCAAGGGACTTTCCACCGGGGAGCTGTTTTTT. This sequence encodes CAKGLSTGELFF. V and J are TRBV2 and TRBJ2-2, with a possible D match to TRBD2 (6 bases). This CDR3 has 12 residues. Germline CDR1 is SNHLY and CDR2 is FYNNEI. Trimming left V 10 bases short and J 4 bases short, with 10 bases between.

This clonotype was seen a handful of times. V is TRBV29-1 and J is TRBJ2-5, with D possibly being TRBD2 (5 bases). The CDR3 totals 16 residues. The germline CDR1 and CDR2 sequences are SQVTM and ANQGSEA. V was cut by 7 bases and J by 5 bases, with 26 bases left in between. The CDR3 reads CSAHLPPDSVRETQYF. The CDR3 nucleotides are TGCAGCGCCCACCTACCCCCGGACTCTGTGAGGGAGACCCAGTACTTC.

This rearrangement joins TRBV27 to TRBJ1-2; the D is unclear. Trimming shortened V by 3 bases and J by 4 bases, and 15 bases separated the two germline ends. Germline loops: CDR1 MNHEY, CDR2 SMNVEV (reference sequence). This CDR3 is 15 amino acids long. The CDR3 loop reads CASSLSVRGGYGYTF. The CDR3 nucleotides read TGTGCCAGCAGTTTGTCGGTGCGGGGAGGCTATGGCTACACCTTC.

This clonotype was recorded a few times. The chain uses TRBV27 and TRBJ1-1; D gene uncertain. Germline lookup yields CDR1 MNHEY and CDR2 SMNVEV (reference sequence). The CDR3 sequence is 14 residues long. V was cut by 3 bases and J by 4 bases, with 12 bases left in between. The CDR3 bases are TGTGCCAGCAGTTTTTCCCCCTCGGGCACTGAAGCTTTCTTT. Translating it yields CASSFSPSGTEAFF.

The chain links TRBV7-9 to TRBJ2-5; D gene unclear. V was cut by 8 bases and J by 5 bases, with 9 bases left in between. Looked up from germline, CDR1 is SEHNR and CDR2 is FQNEAQ (reference sequence). This CDR3 region has 11 residues. CDR3: CASLQEETQYF. As DNA, the CDR3 is TGTGCCAGCCTGCAGGAGGAGACCCAGTACTTC.

Comment on this clonotype: Relative to the germline gene, one junction end is altered; a read error may explain this. The V gene is TRBV6-2 or TRBV6-3, the J gene TRBJ2-1; no definite D call. Per germline, CDR1 MNHEY and CDR2 SVGEGT. The CDR3 covers 15 residues. The CDR3 DNA reads as TGTGTCAGCAGGAGAGGAGAGAGCTCCTACAATGAGCAGTTCTTC. Translated, it gives CVSRRGESSYNEQFF.

The chain has TRBV4-2 and TRBJ2-3; a weak D match, TRBD2 (6 bases). Deletions cut 7 bases from V and 6 bases from J, with 23 bases between. The CDR3 has 16 amino acids. CDR1 and CDR2 from the germline V gene are LGHNA and YNFKEQ. CDR3 nucleotides: TGTGCCAGCACCTTAGGACTATCCCAGGGCCTCGATACGCAGTATTTT. Translated, it gives CASTLGLSQGLDTQYF.

The chain combines TRBV12-3 or TRBV12-4 with TRBJ2-5, with 7 bases matching TRBD1. With V trimmed by 5 bases and J by 1 base, 4 bases remained unmatched. This CDR3 spans 14 amino acids. The DNA for the CDR3 is TGTGCCAGCAGTCTGGACAGGATCCAAGAGACCCAGTACTTC. Translated, it gives CASSLDRIQETQYF.

The genes are TRBV7-6 and TRBJ2-7; D gene uncertain. The germline V gene encodes CDR1 SGHVS and CDR2 FNYEAQ. CDR3 length: 13 amino acids. V was clipped by 5 bases and J by 3 bases, with 11 bases between them. The CDR3, as DNA: TGTGCCAGCAGCGCCATGAGAGACTACGAGCAGTACTTC. Its protein is CASSAMRDYEQYF.

At least ten counts were recorded for this clonotype. This chain uses TRBV7-8 with TRBJ2-7; D uncertain. The V end lost 6 bases, the J end lost 2 bases, and 8 bases lay between the germline ends. Germline CDR1 and CDR2: SGHVS and FQNEAQ. The CDR3 extends over 12 amino acids. The CDR3 reads CASSSRAYEQYF. As DNA, the CDR3 is TGTGCCAGCAGTTCCCGTGCCTACGAGCAGTACTTC.

This clonotype appeared many times. The chain joins TRBV28 to TRBJ2-7; TRBD1 matches at 8 bases. This CDR3 is 14 amino acids long. The germline V gene has CDR1 MDHEN and CDR2 SYDVKM. Trimming removed 1 base from V and 5 bases from J; junction bases left unmatched: 4. CDR3: CASSLLQGVDEQYF. The CDR3 nucleotides are TGTGCCAGCAGTTTATTACAGGGGGTCGACGAGCAGTACTTC.

In this sample, this clonotype turned up many times. The chain recombines TRBV28 with TRBJ1-1; no firm D call. V gave up 8 bases and J gave up 0 bases, with 13 bases separating them. The CDR3 consists of 14 residues. Germline lookup yields CDR1 MDHEN and CDR2 SYDVKM. In DNA, the CDR3 is TGTGCCAGCTCGTCTAGTGGGTTGAACACTGAAGCTTTCTTT. Protein: CASSSSGLNTEAFF.